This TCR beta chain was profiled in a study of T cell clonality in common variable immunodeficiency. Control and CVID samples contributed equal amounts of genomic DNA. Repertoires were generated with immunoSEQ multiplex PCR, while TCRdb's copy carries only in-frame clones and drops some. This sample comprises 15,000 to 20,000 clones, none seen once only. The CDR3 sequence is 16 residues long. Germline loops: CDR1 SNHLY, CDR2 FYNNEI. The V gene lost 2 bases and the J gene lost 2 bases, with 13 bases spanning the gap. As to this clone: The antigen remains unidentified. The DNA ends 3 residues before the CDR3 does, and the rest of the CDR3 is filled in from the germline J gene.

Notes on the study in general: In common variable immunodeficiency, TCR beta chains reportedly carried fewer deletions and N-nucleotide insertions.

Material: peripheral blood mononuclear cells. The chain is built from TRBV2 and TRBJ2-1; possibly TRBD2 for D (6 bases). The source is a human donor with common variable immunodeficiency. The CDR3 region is CASSERLGTAYNEQFF. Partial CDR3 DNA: TGTGCCAGCAGTGAAAGGTTGGGGACTGCCTACAATGAG.